This TCR beta chain comes out of a study of CD8 T cells in Susac syndrome (dated 2019 in TCRdb). Regarding the complete study: Repertoire sequencing was used to test whether CD8+ T cell activation and differentiation in Susac syndrome was antigen driven. The research as a whole found: The study acknowledged that relatively few individuals were included in the TCR sequencing and HLA analysis.

Peripheral blood CD8+ and CD4+ T cells from healthy donors, Susac syndrome patients and multiple sclerosis patients were profiled using high-throughput TCR beta sequencing. Healthy donors were age- and sex-matched controls. Bulk CD8+ and CD4+ T cells were purified by magnetic negative isolation, while CD8+ TEMRA cells were enriched using FACS. Blood was drawn into EDTA tubes, processed within 24 hours, and PBMCs were isolated by density gradient centrifugation. PBMCs intended for TCR sequencing were cryopreserved in liquid nitrogen and were subsequently thawed in a 37 degrees C water bath. Purity of sorted or isolated CD4+, CD8+ and CD8+ TEMRA cells was at least 90%. The trim is 6 bases for V and 4 bases for J, with a gap of 14 bases between the germline ends. CDR1 and CDR2, looked up from the germline V gene (reference sequence), are MNHEY and SMNVEV. Including cysteine and phenylalanine, the CDR3 has 14 amino acids. The kept DNA is CDR3 alone, 42 bases in frame from the first base.

Comments on this clonotype: Its antigen is still unknown. No much larger clonotype is one base removed from it; base qualities were not supplied.

RNA was extracted using the RNeasy kit, and about 0.45 to 1 ug of the RNA was reverse transcribed with random hexamers. TCR beta CDR3 regions were amplified with the immunoSEQ multiplex PCR assay covering 54 Vbeta and 13 Jbeta segments. PCR amplification bias was corrected by using a synthetic template baseline for primer optimization and computational correction. The authors' pipeline ran thus. Reads were annotated to V, D and J genes according to IMGT and were analyzed with immunoSEQ Analyzer, with only productive sequences retained. To calculate clonality, Shannon entropy was normalized by log2 of the number of productive unique sequences and then subtracted from one. Public and private clones were assessed among the 100 most prevalent clones of each patient and control. Clones were defined as Susac-specific if absent from the healthy and MS cohorts, from 1052 published viral clones and from other ImmuneACCESS disease sequences. TCRdb passed the public sequencing reads through fastp at Q25 and MiXCR, retaining productive beta sequences. When rows share a CDR3 protein, they turn into one entry using the most common DNA and genes. TCRdb's processing, not the study's, gives the V and J calls here. This sample holds about 200,000 distinct CDR3 sequences; roughly 96% were observed only once. The ten most abundant clones make up approximately 0.094% of the sample.

The specimen was CD4+ T cells from PBMCs. The V and J segments used are TRBV27 and TRBJ2-3; TRBD1 is perhaps the D gene, given 6 matching bases. The TCR sequence derives from a human donor in good health. At the DNA level, the sequence is TGTGCCAGCAGCGAGGGGGTGGGGTCAGATACGCAGTATTTT. It codes for CASSEGVGSDTQYF.